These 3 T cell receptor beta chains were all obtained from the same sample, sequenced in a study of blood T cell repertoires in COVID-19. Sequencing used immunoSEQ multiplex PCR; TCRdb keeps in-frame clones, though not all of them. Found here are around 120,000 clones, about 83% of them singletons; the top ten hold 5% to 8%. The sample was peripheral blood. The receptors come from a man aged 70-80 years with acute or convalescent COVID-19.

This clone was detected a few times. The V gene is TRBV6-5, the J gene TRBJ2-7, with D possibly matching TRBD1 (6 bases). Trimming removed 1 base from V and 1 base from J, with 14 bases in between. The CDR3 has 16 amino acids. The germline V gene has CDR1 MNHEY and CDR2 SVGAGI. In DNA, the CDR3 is TGTGCCAGCAGTTACTACCCGGGACATCTTTCCTACGAGCAGTACTTC. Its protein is CASSYYPGHLSYEQYF.

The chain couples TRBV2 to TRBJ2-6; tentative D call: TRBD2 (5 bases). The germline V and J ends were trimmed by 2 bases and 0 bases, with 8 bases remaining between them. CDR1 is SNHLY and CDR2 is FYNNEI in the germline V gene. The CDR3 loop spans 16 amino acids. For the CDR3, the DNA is TGTGCCAGCAGTGAACAGCGGACCTCTGGGGCCAACGTCCTGACTTTC. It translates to CASSEQRTSGANVLTF.

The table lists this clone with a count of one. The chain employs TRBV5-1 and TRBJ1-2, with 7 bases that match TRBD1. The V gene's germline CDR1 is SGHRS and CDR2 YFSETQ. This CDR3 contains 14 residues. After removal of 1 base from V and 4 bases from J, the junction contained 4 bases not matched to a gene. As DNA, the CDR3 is TGCGCCAGCAGCTTGACAGGGGATGTCTATGGCTACACCTTC. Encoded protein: CASSLTGDVYGYTF.